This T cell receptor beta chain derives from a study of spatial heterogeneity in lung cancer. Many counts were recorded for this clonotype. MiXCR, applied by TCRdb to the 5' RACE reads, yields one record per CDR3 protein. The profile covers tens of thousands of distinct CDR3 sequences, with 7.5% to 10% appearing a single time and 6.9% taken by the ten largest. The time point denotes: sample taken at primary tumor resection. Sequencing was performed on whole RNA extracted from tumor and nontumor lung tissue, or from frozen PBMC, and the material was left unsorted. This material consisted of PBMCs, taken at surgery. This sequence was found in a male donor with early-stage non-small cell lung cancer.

In DNA form, the CDR3 reads TGTGCCAGCAGTTACGCGGGCCAGAACACTGAAGCTTTCTTT. Translating it yields CASSYAGQNTEAFF. The chain combines TRBV6-5 with TRBJ1-1, with D hard to call. This CDR3 comprises 14 residues. CDR1 is MNHEY, CDR2 SVGAGI, per germline. The V end was cut by 2 bases, the J end by 1 base, with 8 bases between.